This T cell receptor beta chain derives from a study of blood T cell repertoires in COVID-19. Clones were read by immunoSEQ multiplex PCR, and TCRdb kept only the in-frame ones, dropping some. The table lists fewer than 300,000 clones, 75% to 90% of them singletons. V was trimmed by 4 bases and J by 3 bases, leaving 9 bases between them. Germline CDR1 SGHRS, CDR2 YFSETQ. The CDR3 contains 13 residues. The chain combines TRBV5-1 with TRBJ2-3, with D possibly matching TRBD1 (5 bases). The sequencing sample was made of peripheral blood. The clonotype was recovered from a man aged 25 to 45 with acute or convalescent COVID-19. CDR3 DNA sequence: TGCGCCAGCAGCCCACAGGAGACAGATACGCAGTATTTT. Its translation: CASSPQETDTQYF.